The present entry profiles one TCR beta chain with its context. The antigen remains undetermined. Germline V lookup: CDR1 LGHDT, CDR2 YNNKEL (reference sequence). Trimming took 4 bases from V and 4 from J; bases not matched to a gene: 6. The CDR3 is 15 amino acids. The data belong to a study of T-cell reconstitution after alpha-beta-depleted transplantation in children. Study-level findings and limits: It was reported that alpha-beta T cells came from several hundred expanded graft clones (about two months after transplant). T-cell numbers and diversity one year post-transplant derived largely from freshly generated T cells. Elevated TCRbeta diversity at day 60 was traced, in some patients, to surviving recipient T cells and thymic progenitors.

Library preparation (for TCRbeta) was performed with unique molecular identifiers. TCRdb recomputed calls from the PCR reads with MiXCR, one row per CDR3 protein. The sample has fewer than 1 million distinct CDR3 sequences; 15% to 20% are singletons. The J gene is TRBJ2-1, the V gene TRBV3-1, with 8 bases identical to TRBD2. The sample was PBMCs, mostly from graft donor cells, taken 360 days after TCRalphabeta/CD19-depleted stem cell transplant. The sequence was obtained from a male patient younger than 18 who had a stem cell transplant for acute lymphoblastic leukemia, so the T cells may come from the graft donor. CDR3 sequence reads: CASSPQRERYNEQFF. The CDR3 coding sequence is TGTGCCAGCAGCCCCCAGCGGGAGAGGTACAATGAGCAGTTCTTC.